The rows below give T cell receptor beta chains drawn from one sample of a study of blood T cell repertoires in COVID-19. TCRdb keeps only in-frame clones here, not all; method: immunoSEQ multiplex PCR. The sample includes 200,000 to 250,000 clones, roughly 86% of them seen just once. Sequencing was performed on peripheral blood. The receptors originated from a woman aged 55-69 years who had recovered from COVID-19. CDR3s include the opening cysteine and the closing phenylalanine or tryptophan. A D gene is named only where the DNA matches it firmly. Clone size is stated in some rows and not others, as once, few, many or a class when expanded.

cdr3_nt: TGTGCCAGCAGCTTGGGCAGGGGGCTAGATCGCAATCAGCCCCAGCATTTT
cdr3_aa: CASSLGRGLDRNQPQHF
j_call: TRBJ1-5
clone_size: .
v_call: TRBV5-6
d_call: TRBD1

cdr3_nt: TGTGCTAGCAGCTTAGGAGCGGGGGCCAGTAACACCGGGGAGCTGTTTTTT
cdr3_aa: CASSLGAGASNTGELFF
j_call: TRBJ2-2
clone_size: .
v_call: TRBV7-7
d_call: TRBD2

cdr3_nt: TGTGCCAGCTCAAACGGGGGAGGGCCCTACGAGCAGTACTTC
cdr3_aa: CASSNGGGPYEQYF
j_call: TRBJ2-7
clone_size: .
v_call: TRBV18
d_call: TRBD2

cdr3_nt: TGTGCCAGCAGCTTAGGGGGGCCCCCGCAATATTCACCCCTCCACTTT
cdr3_aa: CASSLGGPPQYSPLHF
j_call: TRBJ1-6
clone_size: .
v_call: TRBV7-2
d_call: .

cdr3_nt: TGTGCCAGCAGTTTTCACAGGGGTCAGCCCCAGCATTTT
cdr3_aa: CASSFHRGQPQHF
j_call: TRBJ1-5
clone_size: .
v_call: TRBV27
d_call: TRBD1

cdr3_nt: TGTGCCAGCAGTTCCGGGACAGGACGTTCTAATTATAATTCACCCCTCCACTTT
cdr3_aa: CASSSGTGRSNYNSPLHF
j_call: TRBJ1-6
clone_size: .
v_call: TRBV2
d_call: TRBD1

cdr3_nt: TGTGCCAGCAGTTTATTCGGGAACACTAATGAAAAACTGTTTTTT
cdr3_aa: CASSLFGNTNEKLFF
j_call: TRBJ1-4
clone_size: .
v_call: TRBV28
d_call: .

cdr3_nt: TGTGCCAGCAGTGCAGGGGCCTATAATTCACCCCTCCACTTT
cdr3_aa: CASSAGAYNSPLHF
j_call: TRBJ1-6
clone_size: .
v_call: TRBV6-4
d_call: .

cdr3_nt: TGTGCCAGCAGTAAGGGGGACAGGAGGATCAATGAGCAGTTCTTC
cdr3_aa: CASSKGDRRINEQFF
j_call: TRBJ2-1
clone_size: .
v_call: TRBV6-5
d_call: TRBD1

cdr3_nt: TGCGCCAGCAGCTTTGACAGGGAGCGTGGCTACACCTTC
cdr3_aa: CASSFDRERGYTF
j_call: TRBJ1-2
clone_size: .
v_call: TRBV5-1
d_call: TRBD1

cdr3_nt: TGCGCCAGCAGCTCCACGCTTCCCAGGGGATCCACTGAAGCTTTCTTT
cdr3_aa: CASSSTLPRGSTEAFF
j_call: TRBJ1-1
clone_size: .
v_call: TRBV5-1
d_call: .

cdr3_nt: TGTGCCAGCAGTCTTAGCGGGGGGGCCCAGAATGAGCAGTTCTTC
cdr3_aa: CASSLSGGAQNEQFF
j_call: TRBJ2-1
clone_size: .
v_call: TRBV6-4
d_call: TRBD2

cdr3_nt: TGTGCCAGCTCACGACTAGCGGCCCCTGAGCAGTTCTTC
cdr3_aa: CASSRLAAPEQFF
j_call: TRBJ2-1
clone_size: .
v_call: TRBV18
d_call: TRBD2

cdr3_nt: TGTGCCAGCAGCCTCCACGGACAGGGAACTGAAGCTTTCTTT
cdr3_aa: CASSLHGQGTEAFF
j_call: TRBJ1-1
clone_size: .
v_call: TRBV3-1/TRBV3-2
d_call: TRBD1

cdr3_nt: TGCGCCAGCAGCTTGTATCAACGGGAGAATGAGCAGTTCTTC
cdr3_aa: CASSLYQRENEQFF
j_call: TRBJ2-1
clone_size: .
v_call: TRBV5-1
d_call: .

cdr3_nt: TGTGCCAGCACATTGGGGTCGCAGGGAACAGATACGCAGTATTTT
cdr3_aa: CASTLGSQGTDTQYF
j_call: TRBJ2-3
clone_size: once
v_call: TRBV2
d_call: .

cdr3_nt: TGTGCCAGCAGCTTCCTAGCGGAGGCATACAATGAGCAGTTCTTC
cdr3_aa: CASSFLAEAYNEQFF
j_call: TRBJ2-1
clone_size: .
v_call: TRBV5-6
d_call: TRBD2

cdr3_nt: TGTGCCAGCAGTTACTCACTAGCGGGGGGCTACGAGCAGTACTTC
cdr3_aa: CASSYSLAGGYEQYF
j_call: TRBJ2-7
clone_size: .
v_call: TRBV6-5
d_call: TRBD2

cdr3_nt: TGCAGCGTTGAACCCCAGGGACTCACTGAAGCTTTCTTT
cdr3_aa: CSVEPQGLTEAFF
j_call: TRBJ1-1
clone_size: .
v_call: TRBV29-1
d_call: .

cdr3_nt: TGCGCCAGCAGCCAAACGACAGGGAGCTCCTACGAGCAGTACTTC
cdr3_aa: CASSQTTGSSYEQYF
j_call: TRBJ2-7
clone_size: .
v_call: TRBV4-1
d_call: TRBD1

cdr3_nt: TGTGCCATCAGGGCCGGGACTAGCGGGGGGGAGCAGTACTTC
cdr3_aa: CAIRAGTSGGEQYF
j_call: TRBJ2-7
clone_size: .
v_call: TRBV10-3
d_call: TRBD2

cdr3_nt: TGTGCCAGCAGCGTAGGGACAGTCCAGACCTATGTTTTCGACGAGCAGTACTTC
cdr3_aa: CASSVGTVQTYVFDEQYF
j_call: TRBJ2-7
clone_size: .
v_call: TRBV9
d_call: .

cdr3_nt: TGTGCCAGCAGTTCGCGATACAGGGTAAAGGTTTACGAGCAGTACTTC
cdr3_aa: CASSSRYRVKVYEQYF
j_call: TRBJ2-7
clone_size: .
v_call: TRBV27
d_call: .

cdr3_nt: TGTGCCAGCAGCTTTAACAGGGTGCGGGAGCAGTTCTTC
cdr3_aa: CASSFNRVREQFF
j_call: TRBJ2-1
clone_size: .
v_call: TRBV11-3
d_call: .

cdr3_nt: TGTGCCAGCAGCGCCGGGACAGGGAAGACCTCCTCCTACGAGCAGTACTTC
cdr3_aa: CASSAGTGKTSSYEQYF
j_call: TRBJ2-7
clone_size: .
v_call: TRBV9
d_call: TRBD1

cdr3_nt: TGTGCCAGCAGCCAAGGCCTAGGCGGGGGAGACAGGGGGGCTTTCTTT
cdr3_aa: CASSQGLGGGDRGAFF
j_call: TRBJ1-1
clone_size: .
v_call: TRBV4-2
d_call: TRBD1

cdr3_nt: TGCGCCAGCAGCCGAGGGACAGGGATTTGGTATGGCTACACCTTC
cdr3_aa: CASSRGTGIWYGYTF
j_call: TRBJ1-2
clone_size: .
v_call: TRBV4-1
d_call: TRBD1

cdr3_nt: TGTGCCGGGGCGAGCGGGGAGCAAGAGACCCAGTACTTC
cdr3_aa: CAGASGEQETQYF
j_call: TRBJ2-5
clone_size: .
v_call: TRBV2
d_call: TRBD2

cdr3_nt: TGTGCCAGCAGCTCTTCGAGCTCCTACAATGAGCAGTTCTTC
cdr3_aa: CASSSSSSYNEQFF
j_call: TRBJ2-1
clone_size: .
v_call: TRBV5-5
d_call: .

cdr3_nt: TGCGCCAGCAGCACGACAGGGACGGATCAGCCCCAGCATTTT
cdr3_aa: CASSTTGTDQPQHF
j_call: TRBJ1-5
clone_size: few
v_call: TRBV5-1
d_call: TRBD1

cdr3_nt: TGTGCCAGCTCACCGGACAGGGGGCAAGGAAACACCATATATTTT
cdr3_aa: CASSPDRGQGNTIYF
j_call: TRBJ1-3
clone_size: .
v_call: TRBV18
d_call: TRBD1

cdr3_nt: TGTGCCAGCAGCTTAAAACAGGGTTTGTTGGAGACCCAGTACTTC
cdr3_aa: CASSLKQGLLETQYF
j_call: TRBJ2-5
clone_size: .
v_call: TRBV7-9
d_call: .

cdr3_nt: TGCGCCAGCAGCCGCGGACAGGGCGACGAGCAGTACTTC
cdr3_aa: CASSRGQGDEQYF
j_call: TRBJ2-7
clone_size: .
v_call: TRBV5-1
d_call: TRBD1

cdr3_nt: TGCGCCAGCAGGGCCGGGACAGCTCATGAAAAACTGTTTTTT
cdr3_aa: CASRAGTAHEKLFF
j_call: TRBJ1-4
clone_size: few
v_call: TRBV5-1
d_call: TRBD1

cdr3_nt: TGTGCCAGCAGCCCCTGGACAGGAACCAACACTGAAGCTTTCTTT
cdr3_aa: CASSPWTGTNTEAFF
j_call: TRBJ1-1
clone_size: .
v_call: TRBV7-2
d_call: TRBD1

cdr3_nt: TGTGCCAGCAGTATCGGGGGTCTCGGCTACACCTTC
cdr3_aa: CASSIGGLGYTF
j_call: TRBJ1-2
clone_size: .
v_call: TRBV6-5
d_call: .

cdr3_nt: TGCGCCAGCAGCTTGACGGGCAGGGGGGAGGAAAAACTGTTTTTT
cdr3_aa: CASSLTGRGEEKLFF
j_call: TRBJ1-4
clone_size: .
v_call: TRBV5-1
d_call: TRBD1

cdr3_nt: TGCGCCAGCAGCCAAGGGGCGACAGGGGGCGTTAAGGCCAAAAACATTCAGTACTTC
cdr3_aa: CASSQGATGGVKAKNIQYF
j_call: TRBJ2-4
clone_size: few
v_call: TRBV4-1
d_call: TRBD1

cdr3_nt: TGTGCCCTTCTTGGAGACAGGGGCCGATCCTTTAATCAGCCCCAGCATTTT
cdr3_aa: CALLGDRGRSFNQPQHF
j_call: TRBJ1-5
clone_size: .
v_call: TRBV19
d_call: TRBD1

cdr3_nt: TGTGCCAGCAGCGTAGGAGAGGGGGGGCGAGAGTTCTTC
cdr3_aa: CASSVGEGGREFF
j_call: TRBJ2-1
clone_size: .
v_call: TRBV9
d_call: .

cdr3_nt: TGTGCCAGTAGTACCCTCCCCCGCGGGACAGGGGGCTCCTACGAGCAGTACTTC
cdr3_aa: CASSTLPRGTGGSYEQYF
j_call: TRBJ2-7
clone_size: .
v_call: TRBV19
d_call: TRBD1